Listed below are T cell receptor beta chains from one sample, sequenced in a study of T cell repertoires in aging, cancer and after chemotherapy. MiXCR, run by TCRdb on the multiplex PCR reads, gives a single entry per CDR3 protein. The repertoire includes about 6,200 distinct CDR3 sequences, about 30% of them detected once, and less than 9% sits in the top ten. The sample consisted of blood. The source of these receptors is a human donor with a blood cancer. Each CDR3 is given with its conserved first and last residue. D genes are given only for firm matches. Only part of the rows carry a size: once, few, many, or a class if the clone is expanded.

clone_size j_call v_call d_call cdr3_aa cdr3_nt
few TRBJ2-2 TRBV28 . CASSFWASQDGELFF TGTGCCAGCAGTTTCTGGGCTAGCCAAGACGGGGAGCTGTTTTTT
medium-sized TRBJ2-5 TRBV7-6 . CASSPIRPVSSRNIETQYF TGTGCCAGCAGCCCTATCCGGCCCGTGTCTTCCCGCAACATAGAGACCCAGTACTTC
. TRBJ1-1 TRBV27 . CASTPLGGNTEAFF TGTGCCAGCACACCCCTAGGTGGGAACACTGAAGCTTTCTTT
. TRBJ1-6 TRBV11-2 . CASSFRPLGGSPLHF TGTGCCAGCAGCTTCCGACCGTTGGGGGGATCACCCCTCCACTTT
. TRBJ2-7 TRBV7-2 . CASRDRAYEQYF TGTGCCAGCAGGGACAGAGCCTACGAGCAGTACTTC
medium-sized TRBJ2-1 TRBV6-5 TRBD2 CASSYSSALSGSFDNEQFF TGTGCCAGCAGTTACTCGAGCGCCCTAAGCGGGAGTTTCGACAATGAGCAGTTCTTC
medium-sized TRBJ2-6 TRBV13 . CASSSLVESGANVLTF TGTGCCAGCAGCTCCCTCGTTGAATCCGGGGCCAACGTCCTGACTTTC
. TRBJ2-3 TRBV4-3 . CASSAKTDPRTDTQYF TGCGCCAGCAGCGCTAAGACAGACCCTCGCACAGATACGCAGTATTTT
. TRBJ2-1 TRBV24-1 . CATSRQGRGDNEQFF TGTGCCACCAGCCGTCAGGGGAGGGGCGACAATGAGCAGTTCTTC
medium-sized TRBJ2-2 TRBV5-1 . CASSLDGPGELFF TGCGCCAGCAGCTTGGATGGACCCGGGGAGCTGTTTTTT
. TRBJ2-3 TRBV10-2 TRBD2 CASSESLAGGLDTQYF TGCGCCAGCAGTGAGTCGCTAGCGGGGGGGTTGGATACGCAGTATTTT